These T cell receptor beta chains were read from a single sample in a study of blood T cell repertoires in COVID-19. Generated by immunoSEQ multiplex PCR, the TCRdb table keeps only in-frame clones and is missing some. Of 200,000 to 250,000 clones listed, approximately 84% are singletons. The sequencing input was PBMCs or T cells enriched from blood (not recorded which). These receptors originate from a man aged 60 to 69 who had recovered from COVID-19. Each CDR3 is given with its conserved first and last residue. Each record gives: D gene, V gene, clone size, J gene, CDR3 DNA, CDR3 protein. The D gene is left open where the match is weak. Clone size is given for some rows only: seen once, a few or many times, or a class if the clone is expanded.

TRBD1	TRBV4-3	-	TRBJ1-4	TGCGCCAGCAGCCAAGGGGACAGTAATGAAAAACTGTTTTTT	CASSQGDSNEKLFF
TRBD2	TRBV4-2	-	TRBJ2-1	TGTGCCAGCAGCCAATTGGGACTAGCGGGGGGGTCCTACAATGAGCAGTTCTTC	CASSQLGLAGGSYNEQFF
TRBD2	TRBV27	-	TRBJ2-7	TGTGCCAGCAGTTTACGTAGCGGGGGGGCCTACGAGCAGTACTTC	CASSLRSGGAYEQYF
-	TRBV18	few	TRBJ2-5	TGTGCCAGCTCACCAAGCCTGACAGGTCCTCAAGAGACCCAGTACTTC	CASSPSLTGPQETQYF
TRBD1	TRBV4-3	-	TRBJ1-4	TGCGCCAGCAGCCAAGGGGGACAGGCAATTCGAAGGAATGAAAAACTGTTTTTT	CASSQGGQAIRRNEKLFF
TRBD1	TRBV11-3	-	TRBJ1-1	TGTGCCAGCAGCACACCGGACAGGGCGGGCACTGAAGCTTTCTTT	CASSTPDRAGTEAFF
TRBD2	TRBV3-1/TRBV3-2	-	TRBJ2-5	TGTGCCAGCAGCCAAGAACCGCCCAGACTAGCGGGGGGACCTGTCCTTCTAGAGACCCAGTACTTC	CASSQEPPRLAGGPVLLETQYF
-	TRBV30	-	TRBJ2-7	TGTGCCTCCAAAAAGGAGCGGAGAAGGGACGAGCAGTACTTC	CASKKERRRDEQYF
TRBD2	TRBV7-2	-	TRBJ2-1	TGTGCCAGCAGCCGGGGCGGGAGCTCCTACAATGAGCAGTTCTTC	CASSRGGSSYNEQFF
TRBD1	TRBV19	-	TRBJ2-7	TGTGCCAGTAGTAGTTACAGGGGTCCCTCCTACGAGCAGTACTTC	CASSSYRGPSYEQYF
-	TRBV19	once	TRBJ1-4	TGTGCCGCCGCAGGGGTATCGGGCGAAAAACTGTTTTTT	CAAAGVSGEKLFF
TRBD2	TRBV2	-	TRBJ2-3	TGTGCCAGCAGTGAAAAAACGACTAGCGGGGGATTCACAGATACGCAGTATTTT	CASSEKTTSGGFTDTQYF
-	TRBV11-3	-	TRBJ1-1	TGTGCCAGCAGCTTAAGAAACATGAACACTGAAGCTTTCTTT	CASSLRNMNTEAFF
TRBD1	TRBV7-2	once	TRBJ1-4	TGTGCCAGCAGCCTAAGACAGGGATCTAATGAAAAACTGTTTTTT	CASSLRQGSNEKLFF
TRBD1	TRBV16	-	TRBJ1-2	TGTGCCAGCAGCCTTCAGGGGGCTGTTGACTATGGCTACACCTTC	CASSLQGAVDYGYTF
-	TRBV5-1	-	TRBJ2-7	TGCGCCAGCAGCTTGGACGGGGGAAGCTCCTACGAGCAGTACTTC	CASSLDGGSSYEQYF
-	TRBV27	-	TRBJ1-5	TGTGCCAGCAGTTTGAGTAATCCCGAAAGCAATCAGCCCCAGCATTTT	CASSLSNPESNQPQHF
-	TRBV5-1	-	TRBJ2-3	TGCGCCAGCAGCTTGGCTGGCGGACTCCACGCAGATACGCAGTATTTT	CASSLAGGLHADTQYF
-	TRBV7-6	-	TRBJ2-1	TGTGCCAGCAGCACCACTCCCGGGACACCAAGGTACAATGAGCAGTTCTTC	CASSTTPGTPRYNEQFF
TRBD2	TRBV5-1	few	TRBJ2-7	TGCGCCAGCACCTATGTGATGCTAGCGGGGGCCCACTACGAGCAGTACTTC	CASTYVMLAGAHYEQYF
-	TRBV5-6	-	TRBJ1-4	TGTGCCAGCAGCTCCCCTACTAATGAAAAACTGTTTTTT	CASSSPTNEKLFF
-	TRBV3-1/TRBV3-2	-	TRBJ1-2	TGTGCCAGCAGCGTAGGGCAGCGGTATGGCTACACCTTC	CASSVGQRYGYTF
-	TRBV7-8	-	TRBJ2-7	TGTGCCAGCAGCTCTACGGGGTTGGCGGTCGAGCAGTACTTC	CASSSTGLAVEQYF
TRBD2	TRBV2	few	TRBJ2-3	TGTGCCAGCAGTGATTATGCGGGGGACACAGATACGCAGTATTTT	CASSDYAGDTDTQYF
-	TRBV19	-	TRBJ2-5	TGTGCCAGTAGTATAGGGACAGTGGAGACCCAGTACTTC	CASSIGTVETQYF
-	TRBV19	-	TRBJ2-6	TGTGCCAGTAGTTTCAGCTCTGGGGCCAACGTCCTGACTTTC	CASSFSSGANVLTF
TRBD2	TRBV6-1	-	TRBJ2-3	TGTGCCAGCAGTGAAAACCCGACCTTCAGCGGGAGTAAAGATACGCAGTATTTT	CASSENPTFSGSKDTQYF
-	TRBV19	-	TRBJ2-7	TGTGCCAGTAGCCGGGGGAGGGAGCAGTACTTC	CASSRGREQYF
TRBD1	TRBV6-1	-	TRBJ1-2	TGTGCCAGCAGTGAAGCGCTAGGGGGCGCATTGGGGTATGGCTACACCTTC	CASSEALGGALGYGYTF
-	TRBV18	-	TRBJ1-1	TGTGCCAGCTCACCAGGCAGGGGCTCTGAAGCTTTCTTT	CASSPGRGSEAFF